The rows below give T cell receptor beta chains drawn from one sample of a study of shared clonotypes between healthy human individuals. This table comes from immunoSEQ multiplex PCR, and its TCRdb copy is limited to in-frame clones, with some not included. The top ten clones hold 0.36% of a sample with 2 million to 2.5 million clones, over 85% of them seen once. The sample was naive CD4+ T cells from PBMCs. Receptor source: a man aged 18 to 29 in good health. Some clones in this sample may be carry-over from other donors' samples. CDR3s leave out the opening cysteine and the closing phenylalanine or tryptophan.

TRBV29-1	TRBJ1-1	SVDLLNTEAF
TRBV6-5	TRBJ1-6	ASSYIDNSPLH
TRBV5-1	TRBJ2-3	ASSPGLAGPLTQY
TRBV11-2	TRBJ1-2	ASSLALGGYGYT
TRBV5-1	TRBJ2-7	ASSLDPQGLTYEQY
TRBV28	TRBJ1-3	ASSPPGGTGNTIY
TRBV7-8	TRBJ1-1	ASSLVQGAVTEAF
TRBV5-1	TRBJ2-3	ASGNPTGGISTDTQY
TRBV10-2	TRBJ2-5	ASSEGDRGGTQY
TRBV19	TRBJ1-1	ASSISAGVGTEAF
TRBV6-1	TRBJ2-2	ASSVPAGGDTGELF
TRBV25-1	TRBJ1-1	ASSAGQDHWYTEAF
TRBV5-5	TRBJ2-1	ASSLRGPYNEQF
TRBV7-9	TRBJ1-1	ASSLALGRYEVAF
TRBV30	TRBJ1-1	AWSAPPGVPYTEAF
TRBV18	TRBJ1-2	ASSLGQGNYGYT
TRBV7-8	TRBJ2-7	ASSRLAGSSYEQY
TRBV7-8	TRBJ2-7	ASSLSGTVLGEQY
TRBV11-2	TRBJ2-1	ASSGQVSGVGNEQF
TRBV21-1	TRBJ2-7	ASSAFYEQY
TRBV9	TRBJ2-5	ASGTGPFLQETQY
TRBV18	TRBJ2-5	ASSPGGQETQY
TRBV5-3	TRBJ1-5	ARSLSNTGTHDRPQH
TRBV5-6	TRBJ2-1	ASSYDTFRAYNEQF
TRBV7-2	TRBJ2-7	ASSWAGNYEQY
TRBV6-1	TRBJ2-5	ASSVKGGETQY
TRBV4-1	TRBJ2-5	ASSLGIQGRETQY
TRBV18	TRBJ2-1	ASSPTSGIINEQF
TRBV28	TRBJ1-4	ASSTRGARPEKLF
TRBV7-9	TRBJ1-4	ASSFAGKNEKLF
TRBV5-6	TRBJ2-2	ASSLRGGGNTGELF